Below, one T cell receptor beta chain is given with its context. The antigen remains unidentified. The sample is drawn from a study of T cell responses to AZD1222 COVID-19 vaccine. General study results and limits: Every sample of the repertoires postdated the peak T cell response. Spike as a whole was targeted by vaccine-associated CD4 TCRs, dominant at 160-218 and 743-854. Nearly half of spike-specific TCRs reportedly go after variant regions that carry no mutations. Clonal diversity was possibly underestimated; the donors were predominantly white British and more often female.

TCRdb keeps only in-frame clones here, not all; method: immunoSEQ multiplex PCR. The sample lists some 40,000 clones, about 80% occurring once. The CDR3 has 13 residues. Trimming left V 6 bases short and J 7 bases short, with 15 bases between. The J gene is TRBJ1-2, the V gene TRBV12-3 or TRBV12-4; D not resolved. The TCR sequence derives from an adult who received the MenACWY meningococcal vaccine as a control. This specimen consisted of peripheral blood, obtained 28 days after the second dose of the MenACWY control vaccine. CDR3 in amino acids: CASSLTEESGYTF. Written as DNA, the CDR3 is TGTGCCAGCAGCCTCACGGAGGAGTCTGGCTACACCTTC.